This TCR beta chain was documented in a study of shared clonotypes between healthy human individuals. About the study: Three CD4 naive, three CD4 memory, two CD8 naive and one CD8 memory plate were used per donor. Study findings and constraints: Sampling covered nothing but blood. Tissue TCR repertoires likely differ from those found in blood.

Germline CDR1 is KGHSH and CDR2 is LQKENI. V lost 0 bases, J lost 0 bases, and 12 bases lay in between. This CDR3 region has 16 residues. Selected positively for CCR7 and CD45RO-negative, naive CD8 cells excluded terminally differentiated effector memory CD45RA+ cells. Healthy HIV-negative adults without recent acute infections or vaccinations served as donors. As to this clone: Its specificity is not known.

The protocol was immunoSEQ multiplex PCR, while the TCRdb copy is restricted to in-frame clones and leaves out a portion. The sample includes 800,000 or so clones, about 96% of them seen just once. Sequences were obtained from naive CD8+ T cells sorted from blood. V gene TRBV18 combines with J gene TRBJ2-7; possible D gene TRBD2, 5 bases. The receptor was isolated from a man aged 25-45 years in good health. The CDR3 DNA reads TGTGCCAGCTCACCACCGGGAAAGAGGGCCTCCTACGAGCAGTACTTC. Its translation: CASSPPGKRASYEQYF.